These 23 T cell receptor beta chains came from one sample sequenced in a study of blood T cell repertoires in COVID-19. Profiling relied on immunoSEQ multiplex PCR, and the TCRdb table lists in-frame clones only, not all of them. Of more than 200,000 clones detected, over 65% appear once; the ten largest clones hold approximately 2.6%. The specimen sequenced was peripheral blood. These receptors all stem from a woman in her seventies with active or convalescent COVID-19.

The J gene is TRBJ1-1, the V gene TRBV5-4; 10 bases match TRBD1. V dropped 3 bases and J dropped 7; count of bases not matched to a gene: 3. From germline, CDR1 is SGHNT and CDR2 YYREEE (reference sequence). The CDR3 is made up of 13 amino acids. The CDR3 DNA is TGTGCCAGCAGCTATTGGACAGGGGGTGAAGCTTTCTTT. The encoded protein is CASSYWTGGEAFF.

The gene calls are TRBV18 and TRBJ2-2; 8 bases fit TRBD2. J gave up 6 bases and V 1 base, and 13 bases lay outside the gene matches. CDR1 KGHSH and CDR2 LQKENI come from the germline V gene. CDR3 size: 18 residues. In DNA, the CDR3 is TGTGCCAGCTCACCACTTCTTAGCGGGGACTCCTCGGCCGGGGAGCTGTTTTTT. As protein: CASSPLLSGDSSAGELFF.

This clone has more than one count but fewer than ten. The rearrangement links TRBV18 to TRBJ1-1; D uncertain. Per the germline V gene, CDR1 is KGHSH and CDR2 is LQKENI. The CDR3 loop spans 11 amino acids. The germline V and J ends were trimmed by 6 bases and 3 bases, with 5 bases remaining between them. CDR3 protein: CASSGDTEAFF. The CDR3 DNA reads TGTGCCAGCTCCGGGGACACTGAAGCTTTCTTT. The entire variable domain, with the rest obtained from reference TRBV18 and TRBJ1-1, is as follows: NAGVMQNPRHLVRRRGQEARLRCSPMKGHSHVYWYRQLPEEGLKFMVYLQKENIIDESGMPKERFSAEFPKEGPSILRIQQVVRGDSAAYFCASSGDTEAFFGQGTRLTVV.

The rearrangement links TRBV3-1 (or the pseudogene TRBV3-2) to TRBJ2-3; tentatively, D is TRBD2 (5 bases). The CDR3 is made up of 15 amino acids. V lost 2 bases, J lost 2 bases, and 11 bases lay in between. CDR1 is LGHDT and CDR2 is YNNKEL in the germline V gene (reference sequence). This chain's CDR3 is CASSQPGTATDTQYF. For the CDR3, the DNA is TGTGCCAGCAGCCAACCGGGAACAGCCACAGATACGCAGTATTTT.

The J gene is TRBJ2-5, the V gene TRBV5-1, with D perhaps TRBD2 (5 bases). In germline, CDR1 is SGHRS, CDR2 YFSETQ. Trimming left V 3 bases short and J 7 bases short, with 16 bases between. The CDR3 runs 14 residues. CDR3 loop: CASSSLGDARTQYF. The CDR3 DNA is TGCGCCAGCAGCTCGCTGGGAGATGCCCGGACCCAGTACTTC. The whole variable domain, remainder taken from reference TRBV5-1 and TRBJ2-5, is KAGVTQTPRYLIKTRGQQVTLSCSPISGHRSVSWYQQTPGQGLQFLFEYFSETQRNKGNFPGRFSGRQFSNSRSEMNVSTLELGDSALYLCASSSLGDARTQYFGPGTRLLVL.

A single count supports this clone. The chain has TRBV6-6 and TRBJ2-5, with 9 nucleotides matching TRBD1. The CDR3 consists of 14 residues. Germline-derived CDR1 and CDR2 are MNHNY and SVGAGI (reference sequence). V lost 6 bases and J lost 4; bases outside the gene matches: 6. This chain's CDR3 is CASRVTGGAETQYF. The DNA for the CDR3 is TGTGCCAGCAGGGTGACAGGGGGGGCAGAGACCCAGTACTTC.

The chain couples TRBV4-1 to TRBJ2-7, with TRBD1 matching over 10 bases. The CDR3 is made up of 15 amino acids. J gave up 3 bases and V 1 base, and 3 bases lay outside the gene matches. Germline CDR1 and CDR2: MGHRA and YSYEKL. The CDR3 reads CASSQAGTGVYEQYF. CDR3 bases: TGCGCCAGCAGCCAAGCCGGGACAGGGGTCTACGAGCAGTACTTC.

The chain uses TRBV6-5 and TRBJ1-1, with D perhaps TRBD1 (5 bases). Germline CDR1 MNHEY, CDR2 SVGAGI. The CDR3 runs to 15 residues. The V end lost 4 bases, the J end lost 1 base, and 13 bases lay between the germline ends. CDR3 loop: CASSFRSTANTEAFF. The CDR3 DNA reads as TGTGCCAGCAGTTTTCGGTCGACAGCGAACACTGAAGCTTTCTTT.

The V call is TRBV7-9, the J call TRBJ1-6, with 9 bases matching TRBD1. Germline assignment: CDR1 SEHNR and CDR2 FQNEAQ (reference sequence). This CDR3 has 14 amino acids. J was trimmed by 6 bases and V by 4 bases; bases with no gene match: 1. CDR3 amino acids: CASSSTGGNSPLHF. The DNA of the CDR3 is TGTGCCAGCAGCTCGACAGGGGGTAATTCACCCCTCCACTTT.

This sequence joins TRBV2 and TRBJ1-6; 8 bases are a match to TRBD1. Unmatched junction bases numbered 6, after V lost 7 bases and J lost 4 bases. Per germline, CDR1 SNHLY and CDR2 FYNNEI. The CDR3 contains 15 residues. This CDR3 is CASNEGDRYNSPLHF. CDR3 in DNA: TGTGCCAGCAACGAGGGGGACAGGTATAATTCACCCCTCCACTTT.

This sequence joins TRBV7-9 and TRBJ1-2; D gene uncertain. CDR3 length: 12 amino acids. Germline V lookup: CDR1 SEHNR, CDR2 FQNEAQ (reference sequence). The V end lost 0 bases, the J end lost 14 bases, and 13 bases lay between the germline ends. The CDR3 sequence is CASSLAREAHTF. CDR3 coding DNA: TGTGCCAGCAGCTTAGCGCGGGAGGCCCATACCTTC.

This clone was recorded once. The chain joins TRBV13 to TRBJ1-5; tentative D call: TRBD1 (6 bases). The CDR3 contains 16 residues. V was pared by 1 base and J by 7 bases, with 17 bases between. The germline CDR1 and CDR2 sequences are PRHDT and FYEKMQ (reference sequence). The CDR3 here is CASSLEGGATGQPQHF. The CDR3 DNA is TGTGCCAGCAGCTTAGAAGGGGGGGCTACAGGGCAGCCCCAGCATTTT.

The V and J genes are TRBV29-1 and TRBJ1-3, with TRBD1 as a possible D gene (5 bases). Germline loops: CDR1 SQVTM, CDR2 ANQGSEA. The CDR3 totals 14 residues. Trimming stripped 5 bases from V and 2 bases from J, with 13 bases between. The CDR3 bases are TGCAGCGTTTGGCAGGGAGGTACTGGAAACACCATATATTTT. It encodes CSVWQGGTGNTIYF.

This clone has a single count. The chain employs TRBV6-1 and TRBJ1-1, with a possible D match to TRBD1 (6 bases). Germline V gives CDR1 MNHNS, CDR2 SASEGT. V was cut by 2 bases and J by 0 bases, with 13 bases left in between. CDR3 length: 16 amino acids. The CDR3 region has the DNA TGTGCCAGCAGTGAAATCCCGACAGGTTTGAACACTGAAGCTTTCTTT. It translates to CASSEIPTGLNTEAFF.

This clone was counted at least ten times. V gene TRBV4-2 combines with J gene TRBJ2-6, with 8 positions matching TRBD2. Germline loops: CDR1 LGHNA, CDR2 YNFKEQ. This CDR3 contains 17 residues. Trimming at V came to 4 bases and at J to 0 bases, leaving 5 bases not matched to a gene. The CDR3 reads CASSRTSGVSGANVLTF. The CDR3 DNA reads TGTGCCAGCAGCCGTACTAGCGGAGTCTCTGGGGCCAACGTCCTGACTTTC.

This chain joins TRBV7-9 and TRBJ1-6, with TRBD1 identical over 8 bases. V shed 5 bases, J shed 5 bases, and the junction held 2 bases outside the gene matches. Germline V gene lookup returns CDR1 SEHNR and CDR2 FQNEAQ (reference sequence). The CDR3 runs 14 residues. The CDR3 here is CASSPDRDNSPLHF. The CDR3 DNA sequence: TGTGCCAGCAGCCCGGACAGGGATAATTCACCCCTCCACTTT.

The chain combines TRBV7-2 with TRBJ1-2; no firm D call. Germline V gives CDR1 SGHTA, CDR2 FQGNSA. Trimming pared 4 bases from V and 0 bases from J, leaving 12 bases between. The CDR3 is made up of 15 amino acids. CDR3 sequence reads: CASSWAQAPNYGYTF. As DNA, the CDR3 is TGTGCCAGCAGCTGGGCGCAAGCTCCTAACTATGGCTACACCTTC.

V gene TRBV7-9 combines with J gene TRBJ1-1, with TRBD1 matching over 8 bases. The CDR3 loop spans 15 amino acids. The germline V gene encodes CDR1 SEHNR and CDR2 FQNEAQ (reference sequence). V lost 1 base and J lost 3; bases outside the gene matches: 4. Here the CDR3 reads CASSLGQGADTEAFF. The CDR3 DNA reads as TGTGCCAGCAGCTTAGGTCAGGGGGCGGACACTGAAGCTTTCTTT.

This clone was counted a single time. The chain has TRBV11-2 and TRBJ2-2, with TRBD1 as a possible D gene (6 bases). V lost 4 bases and J lost 7, with 10 bases in between. This CDR3 region has 13 residues. In germline, CDR1 is SGHAT, CDR2 FQNNGV. The CDR3 nucleotides read TGTGCCAGCAGCTCTCAAGGGGGCGGGGAGCTGTTTTTT. Its translation: CASSSQGGGELFF.

This rearrangement joins TRBV28 to TRBJ1-2; a weak D match, TRBD1 (5 bases). With 10 bases removed from V and 2 bases from J, the gap between germline ends came to 11 bases. Germline values: CDR1 MDHEN, CDR2 SYDVKM. The CDR3 is 12 residues long. The CDR3 region has the DNA TGTGCCACGGGGGGACCGAACTATGGCTACACCTTC. Protein: CATGGPNYGYTF.

This chain connects TRBV6-5 to TRBJ1-1; D not certain. V shed 2 bases and J shed 3 bases, with 7 bases lying between them. Germline V gives CDR1 MNHEY, CDR2 SVGAGI. The CDR3 totals 13 residues. The CDR3 DNA reads as TGTGCCAGCAGTTACGACATAGACACTGAAGCTTTCTTT. As protein: CASSYDIDTEAFF.

V is TRBV2 and J is TRBJ2-2, with TRBD1 identical over 7 bases. The CDR3 loop spans 15 amino acids. Germline V CDR1 and CDR2: SNHLY, FYNNEI. Trimming took 6 bases from V and 1 from J; bases not matched to a gene: 5. This chain's CDR3 is CASRTGTVNTGELFF. The CDR3, as DNA: TGTGCCAGCAGGACCGGGACAGTGAACACCGGGGAGCTGTTTTTT.

V gene TRBV7-9 combines with J gene TRBJ1-5; TRBD1 is a possible D gene (5 bases). The CDR3 contains 14 residues. The germline gives CDR1 SEHNR, CDR2 FQNEAQ (reference sequence). V was clipped by 4 bases and J by 3 bases, with 10 bases between them. CDR3 coding DNA: TGTGCCAGCAGCTCGGGGGGTTACAATCAGCCCCAGCATTTT. It encodes CASSSGGYNQPQHF.